What follows is one T cell receptor beta chain and its context. Its antigen remains unidentified. The entry originates in a study of T-cell reconstitution after alpha-beta-depleted transplantation in children. The study's findings and limits: Most T-cell counts and diversity one year after the transplant came from T cells that were newly produced.

Researchers prepared the TCRbeta library using unique molecular identifiers, the study reports. TCRdb ran MiXCR on the PCR reads and lists one entry per CDR3 protein. The sample has 350,000 to 500,000 distinct CDR3 sequences, approximately 41% seen once. V lost 1 base to trimming and J lost 0 bases, with 7 bases between them. The CDR3 consists of 14 residues. Germline assignment: CDR1 LNHDA and CDR2 SQIVND (reference sequence). The clonotype was recovered from a girl between 2 and 10 years old with aplastic anemia, due to receive a stem cell transplant. Source: PBMCs, taken before TCRalphabeta/CD19-depleted stem cell transplant. The genes are TRBV19 and TRBJ2-7; weak D call: TRBD1 (5 bases). The CDR3 is CASSIVGASYEQYF. CDR3 sequence (DNA): TGTGCCAGTAGTATAGTAGGGGCCTCCTACGAGCAGTACTTC.